The 25 T cell receptor beta chains below all came from one sample that was sequenced in a study of CD8 T cells in Susac syndrome. About 0.5 to 1 ug RNA was reverse transcribed with random hexamers. TCRdb re-called the immunoSEQ multiplex PCR reads with MiXCR, one entry per CDR3 protein. The sample carries over 100,000 distinct CDR3 sequences, roughly 92% recorded once. Source material: CD8+ T cells from PBMCs. The origin of the receptors is a human donor in good health.

V gene TRBV14 combines with J gene TRBJ1-2; TRBD1 agrees at 7 bases. The germline V gene has CDR1 SGHDN and CDR2 FVKESK. The CDR3 runs to 15 residues. With 1 base clipped from V and 5 bases from J, the junction kept 7 bases outside the gene matches. DNA of the CDR3: TGTGCCAGCAGCCAAGCGTCAGGGGGACGATATGGCTACACCTTC. It specifies CASSQASGGRYGYTF.

This chain connects TRBV6-2 or TRBV6-3 to TRBJ2-1; no clear D gene. Germline values: CDR1 MNHEY, CDR2 SVGEGT. The CDR3 loop spans 14 amino acids. Trimming took off 8 bases at V and 5 bases at J, with 16 bases between the two ends. The CDR3 region is CASDAPMHHNEQFF. CDR3 in DNA: TGTGCCAGCGATGCCCCGATGCACCACAATGAGCAGTTCTTC.

This clonotype has a single count. The rearrangement joins TRBV6-5 to TRBJ2-6; 9 nucleotides align to TRBD1. The trim removed 2 bases at V and 0 bases at J, leaving 8 bases unmatched. Per the germline V gene, CDR1 is MNHEY and CDR2 is SVGAGI. There are 19 residues in the CDR3. DNA for the CDR3: TGTGCCAGCAGTTACAGCCTAGGGACAGGGTTCTCTGGGGCCAACGTCCTGACTTTC. This encodes CASSYSLGTGFSGANVLTF.

The chain has TRBV7-9 and TRBJ2-3, with D possibly TRBD2 on 5 matching bases. The germline V gene encodes CDR1 SEHNR and CDR2 FQNEAQ (reference sequence). The CDR3 is made up of 17 amino acids. The V end was cut by 1 base, the J end by 0 bases, with 14 bases between. The CDR3 loop reads CASSLGSGSASTDTQYF. The CDR3, as DNA: TGTGCCAGCAGCTTAGGGTCGGGGTCCGCTAGCACAGATACGCAGTATTTT.

The V call is TRBV7-9, the J call TRBJ2-7; 15 bases fit TRBD2. The V gene's germline CDR1 is SEHNR and CDR2 FQNEAQ (reference sequence). CDR3 size: 15 residues. With V trimmed by 4 bases and J by 7 bases, 5 bases remained unmatched. The CDR3 here is CASSSWTSGREEQYF. The CDR3 region has the DNA TGTGCCAGCAGCTCCTGGACTAGCGGGAGGGAGGAGCAGTACTTC. The complete variable domain, with remaining parts taken from reference TRBV7-9 and TRBJ2-7, reads DTGVSQNPRHKITKRGQNVTFRCDPISEHNRLYWYRQTLGQGPEFLTYFQNEAQLEKSRLLSDRFSAERPKGSFSTLEIQRTEQGDSAMYLCASSSWTSGREEQYFGPGTRLTVT.

The genes are TRBV12-3 or TRBV12-4 and TRBJ2-7; the D is unclear. V was pared by 3 bases and J by 12 bases, with 15 bases between. The CDR3 is 12 residues long. The CDR3 bases are TGTGCCAGCAGTTTCGCAGGCACGGACCGGTACTTC. It codes for CASSFAGTDRYF.

The J gene is TRBJ1-2, the V gene TRBV30; D is ambiguous. The CDR3 is 13 residues long. Trimming stripped 2 bases from V and 1 base from J, with 8 bases between. The germline V gene encodes CDR1 GTSNPN and CDR2 SVGIG (reference sequence). CDR3 amino acids: CAWSPGSNYGYTF. CDR3 DNA sequence: TGTGCCTGGAGTCCCGGGAGTAACTATGGCTACACCTTC.

The V gene is TRBV14, the J gene TRBJ2-6; D gene uncertain. V dropped 3 bases and J dropped 0 bases, with 3 bases sitting between them. Germline loops: CDR1 SGHDN, CDR2 FVKESK. The CDR3 covers 14 residues. DNA of the CDR3: TGTGCCAGCAGCCACTACTCTGGGGCCAACGTCCTGACTTTC. It specifies CASSHYSGANVLTF.

J is TRBJ1-5 and V is TRBV2, with D tentatively TRBD1 (5 bases). V was cut by 2 bases and J by 5 bases, with 10 bases left in between. CDR1 is SNHLY, CDR2 FYNNEI, per germline. This CDR3 spans 14 amino acids. CDR3 residues: CASSEPGQYQPQHF. CDR3 bases: TGTGCCAGCAGTGAACCGGGGCAGTATCAGCCCCAGCATTTT.

There are a few counts of this clonotype. The V and J genes are TRBV20-1 and TRBJ2-7; D possibly corresponds to TRBD2 (6 bases). CDR1 DFQATT and CDR2 SNEGSKA come from the germline V gene (reference sequence). V was clipped by 0 bases and J by 2 bases, with 11 bases between them. The CDR3 is made up of 14 amino acids. The DNA for the CDR3 is TGCAGTGCTAGAGATTGGGCTAGCGCCTACGAGCAGTACTTC. Residues: CSARDWASAYEQYF.

The chain couples TRBV20-1 to TRBJ2-7, with 8 bases matching TRBD2. Unmatched junction bases numbered 9, after V lost 2 bases and J lost 0 bases. The CDR3 extends over 16 amino acids. The germline gives CDR1 DFQATT, CDR2 SNEGSKA (reference sequence). The CDR3 sequence is CSARPMRGASSYEQYF. The CDR3 coding sequence is TGCAGTGCTAGACCGATGCGGGGGGCAAGCTCCTACGAGCAGTACTTC.

V and J are TRBV4-1 and TRBJ1-1; D ambiguous. CDR1 is MGHRA and CDR2 is YSYEKL in the germline V gene. The ends were cut back, 3 bases at V and 2 bases at J, with 10 bases in the middle. The CDR3 is 14 residues long. The CDR3 DNA reads TGCGCCAGCAGCCATTACGACATCAACACTGAAGCTTTCTTT. It encodes CASSHYDINTEAFF.

This chain uses TRBV19 with TRBJ2-2, with TRBD2 as a possible D gene (5 bases). The CDR3 is 16 residues long. Trimming removed 3 bases from V and 1 base from J, with 12 bases in between. Per germline, CDR1 LNHDA and CDR2 SQIVND (reference sequence). CDR3 DNA: TGTGCCAGTAGTATCCCCGGACTGAAGAACACCGGGGAGCTGTTTTTT. It is translated as CASSIPGLKNTGELFF. The full variable domain, in which reference TRBV19 and TRBJ2-2 provide the parts outside the CDR3, is DGGITQSPKYLFRKEGQNVTLSCEQNLNHDAMYWYRQDPGQGLRLIYYSQIVNDFQKGDIAEGYSVSREKKESFPLTVTSAQKNPTAFYLCASSIPGLKNTGELFFGEGSRLTVL.

The DNA of the CDR3 is TGTGCCAGTAGTATTGGTCAGGGGACGGGCACAGATACGCAGTATTTT. Its protein product is CASSIGQGTGTDTQYF. The chain has TRBV19 and TRBJ2-3, with D possibly being TRBD1 (6 bases). The CDR3 is made up of 16 amino acids. V was clipped by 3 bases and J by 1 base, with 14 bases between them. Germline CDR1 and CDR2: LNHDA and SQIVND (reference sequence).

This chain uses TRBV10-3 with TRBJ2-5; perhaps TRBD1 as D (5 bases). The CDR3 contains 15 residues. Germline CDR1 is ENHRY and CDR2 is SYGVKD. Trimming stripped 2 bases from V and 0 bases from J, with 10 bases between. The DNA for the CDR3 is TGTGCCATCAGTGAGGTCAGGGCAAACCAAGAGACCCAGTACTTC. Its translation is CAISEVRANQETQYF.

The chain uses TRBV6-5 and TRBJ2-5; D is perhaps TRBD1 or TRBD2 (5 bases each). The CDR3 is 11 amino acids. CDR1 and CDR2 from the germline V gene are MNHEY and SVGAGI. The V end was cut by 8 bases, the J end by 9 bases, with 13 bases between. The CDR3 nucleotides are TGTGCCAGCGCGTCCGGGGCGGCCCAGTACTTC. This translates into CASASGAAQYF.

In nucleotides, the CDR3 is TGTGCCAGCAGTGTCGAGGTTTCACCCCTCCACTTT. This translates into CASSVEVSPLHF. V is TRBV6-1 and J is TRBJ1-6; D is unclear. The length of the CDR3 is 12 residues. Germline CDR1 and CDR2: MNHNS and SASEGT. V was clipped by 4 bases and J by 9 bases, with 7 bases between them.

The chain employs TRBV7-2 and TRBJ2-7, with 7 bases aligning to TRBD2. J lost 0 bases, V lost 5 bases, and 4 bases had no gene match. The germline CDR1 and CDR2 sequences are SGHTA and FQGNSA. The CDR3 covers 14 residues. The chain's CDR3 is CASSPGGSSYEQYF. In DNA, the CDR3 is TGTGCCAGCAGCCCGGGAGGCAGCTCCTACGAGCAGTACTTC. Full variable domain (missing parts from reference TRBV7-2 and TRBJ2-7): GAGVSQSPSNKVTEKGKDVELRCDPISGHTALYWYRQSLGQGLEFLIYFQGNSAPDKSGLPSDRFSAERTGGSVSTLTIQRTQQEDSAVYLCASSPGGSSYEQYFGPGTRLTVT.

The V call is TRBV6-4, the J call TRBJ2-1; D is possibly TRBD2 (6 bases). The CDR3 runs to 13 residues. Germline loops: CDR1 MRHNA, CDR2 SNTAGT. Between the trimmed V and J ends, which lost 4 bases and 6 bases, there was a span of 10 bases. The CDR3 protein is CASSGTTSNEQFF. DNA of the CDR3: TGTGCCAGCAGTGGGACTACAAGCAATGAGCAGTTCTTC.

The chain has TRBV20-1 and TRBJ2-7; D unclear. V was trimmed by 6 bases and J by 4 bases, leaving 16 bases between them. The CDR3 has 13 amino acids. CDR1 and CDR2 (germline): DFQATT, SNEGSKA (reference sequence). In nucleotides, the CDR3 is TGCAGTGCCTTCCTTGAAAGCGCTTACGAGCAGTACTTC. Translation gives CSAFLESAYEQYF.

This chain connects TRBV12-3 or TRBV12-4 to TRBJ2-1; 7 positions agree with TRBD1. Germline trimming cut 9 bases from V and 7 bases from J; bases unmatched to any gene: 15. The CDR3 covers 15 residues. CDR3 loop: CASHTSTGVWNEQFF. The CDR3 DNA sequence: TGTGCCAGTCACACGAGTACAGGGGTTTGGAATGAGCAGTTCTTC.

V and J are TRBV14 and TRBJ2-1; the D gene could be TRBD1 or TRBD2 (5 bases each). V lost 2 bases and J 7 bases, leaving 12 bases between the germline ends. Per the germline V gene, CDR1 is SGHDN and CDR2 is FVKESK. The CDR3 length is 14 residues. CDR3 in DNA: TGTGCCAGCAGCCAAAAGTGGGGGTTGAATGAGCAGTTCTTC. Encoded protein: CASSQKWGLNEQFF. Full variable domain (missing parts from reference TRBV14 and TRBJ2-1): EAGVTQFPSHSVIEKGQTVTLRCDPISGHDNLYWYRRVMGKEIKFLLHFVKESKQDESGMPNNRFLAERTGGTYSTLKVQPAELEDSGVYFCASSQKWGLNEQFFGPGTRLTVL.

The chain employs TRBV7-9 and TRBJ1-3, with a tentative D call TRBD1 (6 bases). This CDR3 is 15 amino acids long. V lost 5 bases to trimming and J lost 1 base, with 12 bases between them. Germline CDR1 SEHNR, CDR2 FQNEAQ (reference sequence). The CDR3 DNA reads TGTGCCAGCAGCCGTATAACAGGGTCTGGAAACACCATATATTTT. Translation: CASSRITGSGNTIYF.

The rearrangement links TRBV30 to TRBJ2-1, with 13 bases aligning to TRBD2. CDR3 length: 14 residues. Germline CDR1 and CDR2: GTSNPN and SVGIG (reference sequence). V dropped 3 bases and J dropped 8; count of bases not matched to a gene: 4. In DNA form, the CDR3 reads TGTGCCTGGAGAAGGACTAGCGGGAGCTATGAGCAGTTCTTC. Its translation is CAWRRTSGSYEQFF.

The chain recombines TRBV12-3 or TRBV12-4 with TRBJ2-1; D gene unclear. CDR3 length: 11 residues. The V and J ends lost 3 bases and 3 bases respectively, with 0 bases between them. The CDR3 spells CASSFYNEQFF. The DNA for the CDR3 is TGTGCCAGCAGTTTCTACAATGAGCAGTTCTTC.